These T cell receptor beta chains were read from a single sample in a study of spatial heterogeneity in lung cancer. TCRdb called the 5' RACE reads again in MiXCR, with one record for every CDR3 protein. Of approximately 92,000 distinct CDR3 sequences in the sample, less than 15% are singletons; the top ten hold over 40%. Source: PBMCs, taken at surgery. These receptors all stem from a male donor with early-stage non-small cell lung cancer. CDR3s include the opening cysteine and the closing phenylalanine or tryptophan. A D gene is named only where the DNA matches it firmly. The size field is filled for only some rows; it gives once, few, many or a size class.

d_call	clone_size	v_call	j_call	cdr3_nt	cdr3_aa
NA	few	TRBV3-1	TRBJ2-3	TGTGCCAGCAGCCAAGGGCAGATTAGCACAGATACGCAGTATTTT	CASSQGQISTDTQYF
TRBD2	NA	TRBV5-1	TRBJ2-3	TGCGCCAGCAGCTTGGGGACTAGCGCAGATACGCAGTATTTT	CASSLGTSADTQYF
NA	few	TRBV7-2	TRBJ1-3	TGTGCCAGCAGCCACAAAGGGGAAGGAAACACCATATATTTT	CASSHKGEGNTIYF
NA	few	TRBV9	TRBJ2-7	TGTGCCAGCAGCGTAGACGATTTCTCCTACGAGCAGTACTTC	CASSVDDFSYEQYF
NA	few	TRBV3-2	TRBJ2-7	TGTGCCAGCCCTCGACACCCAAAACCATCCGGAGGGTTCTACGAGCAGTACTTC	CASPRHPKPSGGFYEQYF
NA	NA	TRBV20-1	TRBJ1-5	TGCAGTGCCAATGGGGGGGGAGGACAGCCCCAGCATTTT	CSANGGGGQPQHF
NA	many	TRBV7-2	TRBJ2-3	TGTGCCAGCAGCTATGGGGGGCGGAGTGATACGCAGTATTTT	CASSYGGRSDTQYF
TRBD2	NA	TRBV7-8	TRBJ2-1	TGTGCCAGCAGCTTTACTAGCGGGAGGGTTTGGGACAATGAGCAGTTCTTC	CASSFTSGRVWDNEQFF
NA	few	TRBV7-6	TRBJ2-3	TGTGCCAGCAGCCCAGGACAGCCGAGCACAGATACGCAGTATTTT	CASSPGQPSTDTQYF
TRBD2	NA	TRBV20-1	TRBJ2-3	TGCAGTGCTAGAGCAATAGGGGCGGGGGGACCAGATACGCAGTATTTT	CSARAIGAGGPDTQYF
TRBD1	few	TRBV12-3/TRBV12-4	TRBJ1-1	TGTGCCAGCAACGAGCGGGACAGGGGGCGCGGCCTATGGGCTTTCTTT	CASNERDRGRGLWAFF